The sequence of this T cell receptor beta chain was determined in a study of blood T cell repertoires in COVID-19. In the study overall: Researchers got acute and convalescent COVID-19 samples from the United States, Italy and Spain. T cells, B-cell-depleted T cells, or PBMCs supplied cDNA or gDNA.

The V and J ends lost 2 bases and 4 bases respectively, with 6 bases between them. In germline, CDR1 is ENHRY, CDR2 SYGVKD. This CDR3 is built from 13 residues. The protocol was immunoSEQ multiplex PCR, while the TCRdb copy is restricted to in-frame clones and leaves out a portion. The repertoire holds approximately 130,000 clones, with 84% as singletons. In its sample, this clone was seen a few times. This TCR came from a human donor in a cohort sampled during active COVID-19. The sequencing sample was made of peripheral blood. The V gene is TRBV10-3, the J gene TRBJ1-5; no firm D call. In DNA, the CDR3 is TGTGCCATCAGTGAGGGCAGGAATCAGCCCCAGCATTTT. It is translated as CAISEGRNQPQHF.